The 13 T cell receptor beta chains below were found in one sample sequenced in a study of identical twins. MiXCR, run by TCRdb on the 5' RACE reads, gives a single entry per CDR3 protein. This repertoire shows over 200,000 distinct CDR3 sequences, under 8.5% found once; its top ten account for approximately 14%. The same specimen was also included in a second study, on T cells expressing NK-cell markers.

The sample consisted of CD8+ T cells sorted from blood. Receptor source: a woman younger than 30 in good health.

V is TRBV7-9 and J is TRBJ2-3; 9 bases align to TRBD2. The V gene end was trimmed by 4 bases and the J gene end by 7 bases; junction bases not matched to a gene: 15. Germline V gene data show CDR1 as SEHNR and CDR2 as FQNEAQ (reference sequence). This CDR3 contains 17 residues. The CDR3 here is CASSSPQWASGVYTQYF. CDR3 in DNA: TGTGCCAGCAGCTCCCCCCAGTGGGCTAGCGGGGTCTATACGCAGTATTTT.

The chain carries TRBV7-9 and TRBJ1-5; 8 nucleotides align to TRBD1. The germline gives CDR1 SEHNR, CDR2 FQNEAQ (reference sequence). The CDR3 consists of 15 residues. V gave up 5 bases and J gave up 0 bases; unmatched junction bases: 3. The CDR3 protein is CASSAQGASNQPQHF. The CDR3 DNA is TGTGCCAGCAGCGCTCAGGGGGCTAGCAATCAGCCCCAGCATTTT.

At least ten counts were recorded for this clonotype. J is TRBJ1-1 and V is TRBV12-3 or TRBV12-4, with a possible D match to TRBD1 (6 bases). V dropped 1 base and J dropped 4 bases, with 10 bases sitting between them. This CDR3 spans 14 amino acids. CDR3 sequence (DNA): TGTGCCAGCAGTTTAGGGGGGGCGCGCACTGAAGCTTTCTTT. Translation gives CASSLGGARTEAFF.

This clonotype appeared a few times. The DNA of the CDR3 is TGTGCCAGCAGACTAGAAGGACTAGCGGGGGGACACACCGGGGAGCTGTTTTTT. Translating it yields CASRLEGLAGGHTGELFF. The V and J genes are TRBV6-2 or TRBV6-3 and TRBJ2-2, with 14 positions matching TRBD2. The junction had 9 bases not matched to a gene; V was cut back by 6 bases and J by 3 bases. Germline lookup yields CDR1 MNHEY and CDR2 SVGEGT. The CDR3 is 18 amino acids.

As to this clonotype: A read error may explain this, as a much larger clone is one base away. The CDR3, as DNA: TGCAGTGCCGGACTAGCGCAGACCCGGTACTTC. Protein: CSAGLAQTRYF. This chain connects TRBV20-1 to TRBJ2-5, with 9 nucleotides matching TRBD2. The CDR3 totals 11 residues. CDR1 is DFQATT, CDR2 SNEGSKA, per germline (reference sequence).

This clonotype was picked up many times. For the CDR3, the DNA is TGTGCCAGCAGTCTTTGGGGCGGGGAGCAGTTCTTC. It is translated as CASSLWGGEQFF. V and J are TRBV27 and TRBJ2-1; D is tentatively TRBD1 or TRBD2 (5 bases each). CDR1 and CDR2 from the germline V gene are MNHEY and SMNVEV (reference sequence). The CDR3 extends over 12 amino acids. Between the trimmed V and J ends, which lost 5 bases and 10 bases, there was a span of 12 bases.

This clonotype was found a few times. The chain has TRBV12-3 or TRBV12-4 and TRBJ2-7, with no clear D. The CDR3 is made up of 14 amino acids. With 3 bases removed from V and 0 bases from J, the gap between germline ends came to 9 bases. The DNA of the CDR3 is TGTGCCAGCAGTTTTGACGTCAGCTCCTACGAGCAGTACTTC. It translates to CASSFDVSSYEQYF.

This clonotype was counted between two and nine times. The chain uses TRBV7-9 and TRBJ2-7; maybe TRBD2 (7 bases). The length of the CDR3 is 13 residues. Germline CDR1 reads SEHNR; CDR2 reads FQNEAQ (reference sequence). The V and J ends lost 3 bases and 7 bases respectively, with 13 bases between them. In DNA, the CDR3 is TGTGCCAGCAGCTTTGGGGGCGGGGGAGAGCAGTACTTC. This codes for CASSFGGGGEQYF.

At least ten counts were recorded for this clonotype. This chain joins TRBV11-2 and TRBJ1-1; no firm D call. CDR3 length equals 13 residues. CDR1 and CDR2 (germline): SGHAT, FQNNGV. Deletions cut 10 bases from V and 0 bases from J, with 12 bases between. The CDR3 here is CATRGGLNTEAFF. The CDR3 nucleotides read TGTGCCACCCGGGGAGGGCTGAACACTGAAGCTTTCTTT.

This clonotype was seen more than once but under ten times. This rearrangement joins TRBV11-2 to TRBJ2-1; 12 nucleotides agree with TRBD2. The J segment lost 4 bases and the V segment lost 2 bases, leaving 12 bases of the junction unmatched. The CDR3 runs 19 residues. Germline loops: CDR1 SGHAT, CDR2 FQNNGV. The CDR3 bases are TGTGCCAGCAGCTTAATCGTGTCTAGCGGGAGGGCCGGGTACAATGAGCAGTTCTTC. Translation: CASSLIVSSGRAGYNEQFF.

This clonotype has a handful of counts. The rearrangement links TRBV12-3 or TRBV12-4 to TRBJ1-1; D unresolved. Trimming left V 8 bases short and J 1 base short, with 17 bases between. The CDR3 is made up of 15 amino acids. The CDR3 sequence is CASAPFLFKNTEAFF. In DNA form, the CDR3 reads TGTGCCAGCGCGCCGTTTTTGTTCAAGAACACTGAAGCTTTCTTT.

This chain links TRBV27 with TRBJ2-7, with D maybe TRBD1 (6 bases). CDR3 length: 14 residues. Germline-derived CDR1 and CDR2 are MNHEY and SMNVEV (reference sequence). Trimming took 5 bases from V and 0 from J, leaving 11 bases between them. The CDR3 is CASSPDSFSYEQYF. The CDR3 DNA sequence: TGTGCCAGCAGTCCGGACAGTTTCTCCTACGAGCAGTACTTC.

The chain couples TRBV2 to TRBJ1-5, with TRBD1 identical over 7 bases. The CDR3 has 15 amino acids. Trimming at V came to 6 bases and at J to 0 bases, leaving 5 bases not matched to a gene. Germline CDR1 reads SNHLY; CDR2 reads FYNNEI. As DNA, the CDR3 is TGTGCCAGCAGAGGGGGGACAGCTAGCAATCAGCCCCAGCATTTT. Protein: CASRGGTASNQPQHF.